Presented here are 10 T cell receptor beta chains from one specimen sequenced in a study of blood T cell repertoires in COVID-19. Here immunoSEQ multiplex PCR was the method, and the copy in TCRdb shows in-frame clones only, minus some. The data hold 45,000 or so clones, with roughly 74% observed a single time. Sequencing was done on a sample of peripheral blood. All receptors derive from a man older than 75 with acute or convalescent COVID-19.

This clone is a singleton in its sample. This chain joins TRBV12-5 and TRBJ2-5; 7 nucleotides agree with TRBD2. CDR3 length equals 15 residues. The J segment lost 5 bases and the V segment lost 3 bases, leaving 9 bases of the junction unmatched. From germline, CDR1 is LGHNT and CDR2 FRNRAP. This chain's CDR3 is CASGLGAGAVETQYF. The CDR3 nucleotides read TGTGCTAGTGGTTTAGGGGCGGGAGCGGTTGAGACCCAGTACTTC.

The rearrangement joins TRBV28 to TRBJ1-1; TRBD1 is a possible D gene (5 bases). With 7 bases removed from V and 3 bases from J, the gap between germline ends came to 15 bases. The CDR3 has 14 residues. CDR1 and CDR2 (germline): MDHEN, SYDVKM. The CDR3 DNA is TGTGCCAGCAAATGGGTAACAGGCCACACTGAAGCTTTCTTT. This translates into CASKWVTGHTEAFF.

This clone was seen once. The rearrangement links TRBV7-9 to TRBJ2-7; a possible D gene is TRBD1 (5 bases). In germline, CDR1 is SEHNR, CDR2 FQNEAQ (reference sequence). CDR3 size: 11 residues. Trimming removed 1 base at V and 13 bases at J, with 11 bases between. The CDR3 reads CASSLGGRGYF. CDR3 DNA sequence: TGTGCCAGCAGCTTAGGGGGTAGGGGTTACTTC.

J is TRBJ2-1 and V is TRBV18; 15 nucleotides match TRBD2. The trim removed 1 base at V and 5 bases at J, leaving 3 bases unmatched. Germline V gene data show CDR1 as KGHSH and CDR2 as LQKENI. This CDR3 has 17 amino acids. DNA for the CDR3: TGTGCCAGCTCACCACAGGGACTAGCGGGAGGTAACAATGAGCAGTTCTTC. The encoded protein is CASSPQGLAGGNNEQFF.

The CDR3 loop is CASRKLSNEQFF. DNA of the CDR3: TGTGCCAGCAGAAAACTCTCCAATGAGCAGTTCTTC. This chain connects TRBV5-5 to TRBJ2-1; D unclear. The V end lost 5 bases, the J end lost 6 bases, and 9 bases lay between the germline ends. This CDR3 is 12 amino acids long. Germline V CDR1 and CDR2: SGHKS, YYEKEE (reference sequence).

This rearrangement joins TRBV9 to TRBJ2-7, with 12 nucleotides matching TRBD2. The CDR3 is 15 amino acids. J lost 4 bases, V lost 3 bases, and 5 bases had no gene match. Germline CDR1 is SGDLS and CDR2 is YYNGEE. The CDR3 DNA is TGTGCCAGCAGCGCCGGGACTAGCGGGCTGTACGAGCAGTACTTC. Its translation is CASSAGTSGLYEQYF. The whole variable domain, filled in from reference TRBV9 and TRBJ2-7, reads DSGVTQTPKHLITATGQRVTLRCSPRSGDLSVYWYQQSLDQGLQFLIQYYNGEERAKGNILERFSAQQFPDLHSELNLSSLELGDSALYFCASSAGTSGLYEQYFGPGTRLTVT.

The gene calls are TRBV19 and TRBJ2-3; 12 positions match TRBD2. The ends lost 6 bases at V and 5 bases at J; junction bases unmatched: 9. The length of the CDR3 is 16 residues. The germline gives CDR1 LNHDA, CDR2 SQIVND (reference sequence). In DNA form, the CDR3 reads TGTGCCAGTAGCGACCGACTAGCGGGAGCTGGAGATACGCAGTATTTT. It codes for CASSDRLAGAGDTQYF.

The CDR3 DNA reads as TGTGCCAGCAGCCGGACAGGGGGCCAAAAAGCTTTCTTT. Amino acid sequence: CASSRTGGQKAFF. The rearrangement uses TRBV6-5 and TRBJ1-1; 11 bases line up with TRBD1. The germline V gene encodes CDR1 MNHEY and CDR2 SVGAGI. CDR3 length equals 13 residues. With V trimmed by 6 bases and J by 9 bases, 6 bases remained unmatched.

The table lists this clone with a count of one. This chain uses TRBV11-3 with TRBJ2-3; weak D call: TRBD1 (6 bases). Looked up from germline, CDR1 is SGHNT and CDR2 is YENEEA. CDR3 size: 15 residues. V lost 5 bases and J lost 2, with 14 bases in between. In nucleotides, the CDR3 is TGTGCCAGCAGCGGGGGCGGCTCCACCACAGATACGCAGTATTTT. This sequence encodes CASSGGGSTTDTQYF.

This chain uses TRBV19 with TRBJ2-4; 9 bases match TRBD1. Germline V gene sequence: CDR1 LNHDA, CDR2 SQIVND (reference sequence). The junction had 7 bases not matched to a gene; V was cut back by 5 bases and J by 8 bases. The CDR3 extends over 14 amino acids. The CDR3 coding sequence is TGTGCCAGTAGTCCCCGGGACAGGGCGTACATTCAGTACTTC. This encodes CASSPRDRAYIQYF.